This T cell receptor (beta chain) stems from a study of cytomegalovirus exposure and HLA in healthy donors (TCRdb year 2017). Background on the whole study: An earlier analysis of some 620 of the donors reported over 250 Gb of sequence data and around 120 million unique TCR beta sequences obtained from roughly 180 million T cells. On average, about 200,000 unique TCR beta nucleotide sequences were sequenced per donor among a few hundred genotyped donors of the cohort, with roughly 20% of those sequences being non-productive. Along with the approximately 700-subject first cohort, a separate validation cohort of over a hundred different subjects was used. About 5 DR-DQ haplotypes were handled as single units for association and clustering, since linkage in the cohort was strong. To predict cytomegalovirus infection status, the study combined high-throughput TCR immunosequencing, statistical association of individual TCRs with disease status, and machine learning. HLA typing covered class I and class II loci at four-digit resolution. About 280 gigabases of sequencing data and approximately 84 million unique TCR sequences were included in an early release covering about 620 HLA-typed donors. An earlier analysis of several hundred of the donors applied high-throughput TCR beta sequencing to assess whether each TCR beta V gene segment acted as functional or pseudogenic. The study profiled the T cell repertoires of under 700 subjects by immunosequencing and related them to cytomegalovirus serostatus. Alongside the repertoire data, information on donor age, sex, ethnicity and CMV serostatus was compiled. The genetic ancestry cluster associated with self-reported Caucasian donors included over 80% of the 398 genotyped donors. In the later analysis, no new phenotypic data were used to find candidate immune exposures; instead, reliance was placed on TCR beta sequences and their occurrence across donors. All discovery cohort repertoires had been generated using a single sequencing platform. In a later genetic analysis, genome-wide SNP genotypes for about three fifths of the roughly 670 donors were used, and that subset was treated as a discovery cohort. Typing coverage differed by locus: A, B, C, DRB1 and DQB1 were typed in roughly 620-640 donors, DQA1 in 500 to 550, DPA1 in 606, and DPB1 in 400 to 480. The study was designed to test whether signatures of past pathogen exposure could be identified by cataloging public T cell receptors. A later analysis re-examined previously published TCR beta repertoires from roughly 650 donors and added high-resolution HLA genotyping to investigate patterns of TCR occurrence. Findings and caveats that apply to the study as a whole: Sequencing depth was assumed to be roughly uniform across donors in the presence/absence analyses, though that assumption may not hold. Correlated functional status among segregating V segments might reflect linkage disequilibrium, but an unknown experimental factor could not be ruled out. A further reported finding was that TCR beta sequences accurately predicted the HLA-A and HLA-B alleles for most subjects in the first cohort. According to a later genetic analysis, donors in an Asian-associated ancestry cluster had fewer N-insertions in productive TCRs than the roughly 700-donor mean. Compared with equally common non-associated chains, HLA-associated TCR beta chains in a later analysis were more clonally expanded and had lower generation probabilities. In both the original and validation cohorts, the classifier was reported to diagnose cytomegalovirus status with high specificity and sensitivity. In a later analysis, several top co-occurrence clusters were reported to appear linked to parvovirus B19, influenza, CMV and Epstein-Barr virus. In the study, around 150 TCR beta chains were listed as associated with cytomegalovirus. About 17 rarely observed V segments, including chromosome 9 orphons, were excluded from the earlier analysis of approximately 600 of the donors because counts were too low. A group of highly shared sequence variants was considered likely to be a technical artifact of the sequencing pipeline. A later analysis found that most CMV-associated TCR beta chains appeared HLA-restricted, with HLA associations seemingly driven largely by CMV exposure. An earlier analysis of 587 of the donors showed that most TCR beta V segments appeared in productive rearrangements either about 90% or about 30% of the time, which broadly matched IMGT annotations. The 87-base-pair reads could not distinguish some IMGT-functional V segments, including TRBV6-2 and TRBV6-3, so those segments were excluded. In this cohort, only TCR beta chains were sequenced, and detectable features were limited by the absence of alpha or paired-chain data. According to a later analysis, TCR association rates differed among HLA loci, with DRB1 alleles showing the most associated TCRs and HLA-C alleles showing the fewest. Because HLA typing was missing for some donors at each locus, association tests included only the typed subset. The authors suggested that the approach could potentially be extended to other disease states and immunological phenotypes. For the cohort, immune exposure information was limited to CMV serostatus. In a later analysis, over 15,000 TCR beta sequences were associated with specific HLA alleles at a false discovery rate of 0.05. V-gene and J-gene trimming of TCR beta chains was associated with a missense DCLRE1C variant in a later genetic analysis, and the association was replicated in an independent cohort. Most TCR sequences were observed very rarely across donors, whereas some public TCRs were present in many individuals. In vitro tests confirmed that a few of the cytomegalovirus-associated TCR beta chains recognize cytomegalovirus antigens. When HLA alleles, especially DR and DQ, strongly co-occurred, TCR associations were difficult to assign to individual alleles.

Ends trimmed: V by 4 bases, J by 3 bases; bases unmatched to a gene: 3. For CDR1 and CDR2, the germline V gene (reference sequence) lists PRHDT and FYEKMQ. There are 15 amino acids in the CDR3, from cysteine to phenylalanine inclusive. Just the 45-base CDR3 DNA is kept, in frame starting at base 1. Remarks on this clone: There is no known antigen for this receptor. Per-base qualities were not stored, and no clone one base away is much larger.

In total, roughly 670 healthy bone marrow donors made up the cohort. Cohort members were all nominally healthy when sampled, although unrecorded immune exposures were likely present. The donor tested CMV seropositive and was one of the 289 seropositive cohort members. Each donor provided a peripheral blood sample, and peripheral blood mononuclear cells were used for TCR beta sequencing. Genomic DNA was extracted from the blood cell samples with the Qiagen DNeasy Blood Extraction Kit. The method was the immunoSEQ multiplex PCR assay. The multiplex PCR relied on a mix of 60 forward primers for TCR Vbeta segments and 13 reverse primers for TCR Jbeta segments. A multiplex PCR assay on genomic DNA amplified the CDR3 region of rearranged TCR beta genes. On the Illumina HiSeq System, the amplified TCR beta libraries were sequenced as 87-base-pair reads. In the source study's methods: A later analysis tallied 75 million to 85 million unique TCR beta chains across the 640 or so repertoires, and roughly 11 million of those chains were shared by two or more donors. To remove PCR and sequencing errors, raw reads were error-corrected and collapsed into unique sequences using a nearest-neighbor algorithm that merged closely related sequences. CDR3 sequences were aligned to IMGT reference sequences to assign V, D and J gene segments. For a sequence to be retained, at least a six-nucleotide match to both a V gene segment and a J gene segment was required. Rearrangements were called productive when the CDR3 lacked stop codons and stayed in frame with V and J; all others were non-productive. Following IMGT convention, CDR3 was defined as the stretch from the second conserved V-encoded cysteine up to the conserved J-encoded phenylalanine. The earlier analysis of about 590 of the donors excluded sequences that lacked an unambiguous match to a single V gene segment. In an earlier analysis of some 590 of the donors, a V segment was called functional when productive rearrangements were above 56.7%, and segregating when the standard deviation between donors exceeded 5%. A statistical classification framework was built for diagnosing cytomegalovirus status from the catalog of TCR beta chain sequences. V and J gene assignment, in a later analysis, came from comparing TCR nucleotide sequences with IMGT/GENE-DB human TR gene sequences. The TCRdist pipeline was used in a later analysis to assign CDR3 sequences and most-parsimonious VDJ recombination scenarios. In a later analysis, each TCR beta chain was defined by its CDR3 amino acid sequence together with its V-gene family, and reads without a unique V-gene family were excluded. A later analysis removed several hundred highly shared, low-generation-probability nucleotide sequences to deal with suspected cross-contamination and a sequencing artifact. For each public chain, a later analysis derived a clonal expansion index from normalized ranks of inferred template counts within each repertoire. In a later analysis, generation probabilities were computed using a VDJ recombination model fitted to out-of-frame rearrangements, and the results were checked against IGoR. Hypergeometric tests were used in a later analysis to score TCR-TCR, TCR-HLA and TCR-CMV co-occurrence, with a repertoire-size bias correction applied to the TCR pairs. In a later analysis, false discovery rates were estimated by permuting HLA or CMV assignments 20 times. In a later analysis, co-occurring TCRs were grouped using DBSCAN, with TCRdist sequence similarity added in when clustering inside HLA-allele-positive subsets. Co-occurrence clustering excluded repertoires with fewer than 30,000 or more than 120,000 public chains, plus five with anomalous nucleotide sharing. TCRdb provides this immuneACCESS table in a form limited to in-frame rearrangements. Some clones are lacking; in checked studies, under half of them reflect an unresolved V gene, and why the rest are absent is not known. From that table come the V and J calls and clone size; the DNA was used to work out D and trimming. In all, the sample holds about 99,000 clones, and less than 85% of those were seen once. The ten most abundant clones make up about 5.4% of the sample.

This sequence uses TRBV13 and TRBJ2-7, with 13 bases in between that match TRBD2. This TCR came from a woman aged 18-29 years in good health and CMV-seropositive. Source material: PBMCs. The CDR3 sequence is CASSWGLAGNYEQYF. The bases are TGTGCCAGCAGCTGGGGACTAGCGGGAAACTACGAGCAGTACTTC.